This is a list of T cell receptor beta chains from one sample in a study of human T cells and chemical hapten exposure. MiXCR was run by TCRdb on the RACE reads, yielding one entry per CDR3 protein. Among some 110,000 distinct CDR3 sequences listed, around 34% were seen once. The sample consisted of whole blood, taken in connection with sensitization to the hapten diphenylcyclopropenone (DPC). All receptors derive from a man aged 35 to 55 with alopecia areata. Some clones in this sample may be carry-over from other donors' samples. Each CDR3 is given with its conserved first and last residue. D genes are given only for firm matches. Only part of the rows carry a size: once, few, many, or a class if the clone is expanded.

v_gene,d_gene,abundance,j_gene,CDR3aa,CDR3nt
TRBV12-3/TRBV12-4,.,.,TRBJ1-5,CASSGARDQPQHF,TGTGCCAGCAGTGGGGCCCGGGATCAGCCCCAGCATTTT
TRBV6-6,.,.,TRBJ1-1,CASSYSEVQAFF,TGTGCCAGCAGTTACTCGGAGGTACAGGCTTTCTTT
TRBV6-2/TRBV6-3,.,.,TRBJ1-2,CASSYSGELLDYGYTF,TGTGCCAGCAGTTACTCGGGAGAGCTTCTAGACTATGGCTACACCTTC
TRBV9,.,few,TRBJ2-5,CASSVRGIHQETQYF,TGTGCCAGCAGCGTACGGGGGATTCACCAAGAGACCCAGTACTTC
TRBV24-1,TRBD2,few,TRBJ2-5,CATSSVGGETQYF,TGTGCCACCAGTTCTGTGGGGGGGGAGACCCAGTACTTC
TRBV6-5,TRBD1,.,TRBJ2-7,CASSGQGSYEQYF,TGTGCCAGCAGCGGACAGGGGTCCTACGAGCAGTACTTC
TRBV20-1,TRBD2,.,TRBJ2-1,CSARLAGGRSEQFF,TGCAGTGCGAGACTAGCGGGAGGCAGGAGTGAGCAGTTCTTC
TRBV4-3,.,.,TRBJ2-4,CASSQDRALGIQYF,TGCGCCAGCAGCCAAGACAGGGCCCTTGGCATTCAGTACTTC
TRBV20-1,TRBD1,few,TRBJ1-4,CSARGQGASEKLFF,TGCAGTGCTAGAGGACAGGGGGCCAGTGAAAAACTGTTTTTT
TRBV28,TRBD2,.,TRBJ2-3,CASRKPGASGRIDTQYF,TGTGCCAGCAGGAAACCTGGGGCTAGCGGGAGGATAGATACGCAGTATTTT
TRBV28,.,few,TRBJ1-6,CASRKAGPFNSPLHF,TGTGCCAGCAGAAAGGCCGGGCCTTTTAATTCACCCCTCCACTTT
TRBV6-2/TRBV6-3,.,few,TRBJ2-3,CASSSRGTDTQYF,TGTGCCAGCAGTAGCAGGGGAACAGATACGCAGTATTTT
TRBV3-1,.,.,TRBJ2-1,CASSQVPVRGNEQFF,TGTGCCAGCAGCCAAGTCCCCGTTCGGGGAAATGAGCAGTTCTTC
TRBV24-1,.,few,TRBJ2-2,CATSESGQPNTGELFF,TGTGCCACCAGTGAATCCGGACAGCCGAACACCGGGGAGCTGTTTTTT
TRBV7-9,.,.,TRBJ2-3,CASSLASGGSIAADTQYF,TGTGCCAGCAGCTTAGCTTCCGGCGGGTCCATTGCCGCAGATACGCAGTATTTT
TRBV20-1,TRBD2,few,TRBJ2-3,CSASPLAGGSPDTQYF,TGCAGTGCTAGTCCCCTAGCGGGAGGGTCGCCAGATACGCAGTATTTT
TRBV20-1,.,.,TRBJ2-5,CSARILPQETQYF,TGCAGTGCTAGAATTCTTCCCCAAGAGACCCAGTACTTC
TRBV12-3/TRBV12-4,.,.,TRBJ1-3,CASSLAHWQPGNTIYF,TGTGCCAGCAGTTTGGCCCATTGGCAGCCGGGAAACACCATATATTTT
TRBV30,.,few,TRBJ2-4,CAWGTLAKNIQYF,TGTGCCTGGGGGACTTTAGCCAAAAACATTCAGTACTTC
TRBV6-6,.,.,TRBJ2-1,CASGSGLYNEQFF,TGTGCCAGCGGTAGCGGACTATACAATGAGCAGTTCTTC
TRBV6-5,.,.,TRBJ2-7,CASSRGRHSYEQYF,TGTGCCAGCAGTCGTGGACGGCACTCCTACGAGCAGTACTTC
TRBV12-3/TRBV12-4,.,.,TRBJ2-3,CASSLGGTVTDTQYF,TGTGCCAGCAGTTTAGGAGGGACTGTCACAGATACGCAGTATTTT
TRBV3-1,.,.,TRBJ1-5,CASSQDLPQGSNQPQHF,TGTGCCAGCAGCCAAGATTTACCCCAAGGGAGCAATCAGCCCCAGCATTTT
TRBV20-1,.,.,TRBJ2-5,CSASRIEGETQYF,TGCAGTGCTAGTCGTATAGAGGGAGAGACCCAGTACTTC
TRBV29-1,TRBD2,few,TRBJ2-3,CSVETASGSTDTQYF,TGCAGCGTTGAAACGGCTAGCGGGAGCACAGATACGCAGTATTTT
TRBV5-1,TRBD2,.,TRBJ2-3,CASSLESAGGSTDTQYF,TGCGCCAGCAGCTTGGAAAGTGCGGGAGGGAGCACAGATACGCAGTATTTT
TRBV12-3/TRBV12-4,.,few,TRBJ2-1,CASRTGSSYNEQFF,TGTGCCAGCAGGACGGGATCCTCCTACAATGAGCAGTTCTTC
TRBV9,.,.,TRBJ1-6,CASSGGQLTNSPLHF,TGTGCCAGCAGCGGGGGCCAGTTGACCAATTCACCCCTCCACTTT
TRBV5-6,.,few,TRBJ2-3,CASSLAGAMDSTDTQYF,TGTGCCAGCAGCTTGGCCGGGGCTATGGATAGCACAGATACGCAGTATTTT
TRBV28,TRBD2,.,TRBJ2-5,CASSFGGRNQETQYF,TGTGCCAGCAGTTTTGGCGGGAGGAACCAAGAGACCCAGTACTTC
TRBV3-1,TRBD2,.,TRBJ2-1,CASSRRDMGLADSSYNEQFF,TGTGCCAGCAGCCGCCGAGATATGGGACTAGCGGATAGCTCCTACAATGAGCAGTTCTTC
TRBV5-6,.,.,TRBJ2-3,CASSLLSGVSTDTQYF,TGTGCCAGCAGCTTGCTGAGCGGAGTCAGCACAGATACGCAGTATTTT
TRBV20-1,TRBD1,.,TRBJ1-2,CSAARVGTGTYGYTF,TGCAGTGCTGCTAGAGTCGGGACAGGGACCTATGGCTACACCTTC
TRBV7-8,.,few,TRBJ2-1,CASSLAHFPVTSYNEQFF,TGTGCCAGCAGCTTAGCGCACTTCCCGGTAACATCCTACAATGAGCAGTTCTTC
TRBV28,.,.,TRBJ2-5,CASNPPLQETQYF,TGTGCCAGCAATCCCCCGCTACAAGAGACCCAGTACTTC
TRBV20-1,TRBD2,.,TRBJ2-5,CSAYPGLAGETQYF,TGCAGTGCGTACCCGGGACTAGCGGGAGAGACCCAGTACTTC
TRBV6-5,TRBD2,.,TRBJ2-3,CASSYSWTSGRAPRDTQYF,TGTGCCAGCAGTTACTCGTGGACTAGCGGGAGGGCCCCACGGGATACGCAGTATTTT
TRBV11-2,.,few,TRBJ2-1,CASSFSAGRLYNEQFF,TGTGCCAGCAGCTTTTCGGCGGGACGACTATACAATGAGCAGTTCTTC
TRBV29-1,.,.,TRBJ1-2,CSVESLQGFNYGYTF,TGCAGCGTTGAATCGTTACAGGGATTTAACTATGGCTACACCTTC
TRBV13,TRBD1,.,TRBJ2-7,CASSSGQGYYEQYF,TGTGCCAGCAGCTCGGGACAGGGGTACTACGAGCAGTACTTC
TRBV11-2,.,.,TRBJ2-1,CASSLDRSKGPYNEQFF,TGTGCCAGCAGCTTAGATAGGTCGAAGGGCCCCTACAATGAGCAGTTCTTC
TRBV7-2,TRBD2,few,TRBJ2-7,CASSVARGGPSYEQYF,TGTGCCAGCAGCGTTGCGCGCGGGGGACCTTCGTACGAGCAGTACTTC
TRBV3-1,.,.,TRBJ2-3,CASSTHSPSDDTQYF,TGTGCCAGCAGTACCCATTCCCCAAGCGACGATACGCAGTATTTT
TRBV6-1,.,.,TRBJ2-2,CASSLGLATGELFF,TGTGCCAGCAGTTTAGGCCTAGCGACCGGGGAGCTGTTTTTT
TRBV29-1,TRBD2,.,TRBJ2-2,CSVPGTSGLRELFF,TGCAGCGTGCCCGGGACTAGCGGGCTCAGAGAGCTGTTTTTT
TRBV2,TRBD2,.,TRBJ2-5,CASNSGLAGGPLETQYF,TGTGCCAGCAATAGTGGACTAGCGGGAGGGCCTCTGGAGACCCAGTACTTC
TRBV20-1,.,.,TRBJ2-3,CSASSTPWTDTQYF,TGCAGTGCTTCATCAACCCCGTGGACAGATACGCAGTATTTT
TRBV3-1,.,few,TRBJ2-1,CASSQVGGQIYNEQFF,TGTGCCAGCAGCCAAGTGGGGGGACAGATCTACAATGAGCAGTTCTTC
TRBV30,.,few,TRBJ1-1,CAWTGNMNTEAFF,TGTGCCTGGACAGGGAACATGAACACTGAAGCTTTCTTT
TRBV12-3/TRBV12-4,.,few,TRBJ2-2,CASSPTGNTGELFF,TGTGCCAGCAGTCCAACAGGGAACACCGGGGAGCTGTTTTTT
TRBV7-8,.,.,TRBJ2-1,CASSPDVGSYNEQFF,TGTGCCAGCAGCCCCGACGTCGGGTCCTACAATGAGCAGTTCTTC
TRBV20-1,.,few,TRBJ1-2,CSARSGTPDGYTF,TGCAGTGCTAGATCAGGTACACCCGACGGCTACACCTTC
TRBV4-2,.,.,TRBJ2-3,CASSQQNGATTDTQYF,TGTGCCAGCAGCCAGCAAAACGGGGCTACCACAGATACGCAGTATTTT
TRBV12-3/TRBV12-4,.,few,TRBJ1-1,CASSFIVGAEQIMNTEAFF,TGTGCCAGCAGTTTCATCGTCGGTGCTGAACAGATAATGAACACTGAAGCTTTCTTT
TRBV18,TRBD2,few,TRBJ2-3,CASSPRTSGGGDTQYF,TGTGCCAGCTCACCGCGGACTAGCGGTGGCGGAGATACGCAGTATTTT
TRBV4-3,.,.,TRBJ1-5,CASSQEGGQSNQPQHF,TGCGCCAGCAGCCAAGAAGGCGGACAGAGCAATCAGCCCCAGCATTTT
TRBV14,.,.,TRBJ2-6,CASRVDGANVLTF,TGTGCCAGCAGGGTCGACGGGGCCAACGTCCTGACTTTC
TRBV28,TRBD1,.,TRBJ2-4,CASSEGRDRGPKNIQYF,TGTGCCAGCAGTGAGGGCCGGGACAGGGGTCCCAAAAACATTCAGTACTTC